The 13 T cell receptor beta chains below come from one sample, sequenced in a study of blood T cells in healthy people across ages. Together with a sample-barcoded 5' primer, a J-beta primer mix was included in a second PCR lasting about 6 to 12 cycles. TCRdb re-derived calls from the 5' RACE reads in MiXCR, one entry per CDR3 protein. The table lists 650,000 to 950,000 distinct CDR3 sequences, about 42% of them singletons, with roughly a fifth in the top ten. Sequencing was done on a sample of blood. These TCRs come from a man aged 60 to 75 in good health.

This rearrangement joins TRBV18 to TRBJ2-3; D perhaps matches TRBD1 (5 bases). Germline V lookup: CDR1 KGHSH, CDR2 LQKENI. The CDR3 is made up of 15 amino acids. Trimming removed 3 bases from V and 3 bases from J, with 13 bases in between. CDR3 region: CASSPVDRATDTQYF. CDR3 in DNA: TGTGCCAGCTCACCCGTAGACAGAGCAACAGATACGCAGTATTTT.

The J gene is TRBJ2-3, the V gene TRBV7-2; D ambiguous. Germline CDR1 reads SGHTA; CDR2 reads FQGNSA. This CDR3 spans 12 amino acids. The germline V and J ends were trimmed by 6 bases and 4 bases, with 8 bases remaining between them. In nucleotides, the CDR3 is TGTGCCAGCAGTTTTGTTCCAGATACGCAGTATTTT. As protein: CASSFVPDTQYF. Looking up the rest from reference TRBV7-2 and TRBJ2-3 gives the full variable domain: GAGVSQSPSNKVTEKGKDVELRCDPISGHTALYWYRQSLGQGLEFLIYFQGNSAPDKSGLPSDRFSAERTGGSVSTLTIQRTQQEDSAVYLCASSFVPDTQYFGPGTRLTVL.

Details on this clonotype: The germline gene is not matched at one end of the junction; a read error may be the cause. The chain has TRBV4-3 and TRBJ1-2; unclear D gene. Germline V gives CDR1 LGHNA, CDR2 YSLEER. The CDR3 loop spans 12 amino acids. This CDR3 is CASGQEDYDYTF. The CDR3 bases are TGCGCCAGCGGCCAAGAGGACTACGACTACACCTTC.

The CDR3 reads CASSLPGTLTDTQYF. Written as DNA, the CDR3 is TGTGCCAGCAGCTTACCGGGGACTCTTACAGATACGCAGTATTTT. V gene TRBV11-3 combines with J gene TRBJ2-3, with D possibly TRBD2 on 6 matching bases. The CDR3 contains 15 residues. The ends were cut back, 2 bases at V and 3 bases at J, with 12 bases in the middle. Per germline, CDR1 SGHNT and CDR2 YENEEA.

The chain links TRBV6-1 to TRBJ2-1; TRBD2 aligns across 10 bases. After removal of 3 bases from V and 5 bases from J, the junction contained 13 bases not matched to a gene. Per germline, CDR1 MNHNS and CDR2 SASEGT. The CDR3 is 18 residues long. The CDR3 DNA is TGTGCCAGCAGTGACCCTGTTTTCAGCGGGGGGGCCAACAATGAGCAGTTCTTC. Translated, it gives CASSDPVFSGGANNEQFF.

CDR3 sequence (DNA): TGTGCCAGCAGGGAGACCGGGACAGTCAATGGCTACACCTTC. This codes for CASRETGTVNGYTF. This chain connects TRBV6-6 to TRBJ1-2; TRBD1 aligns across 7 bases. There are 14 residues in the CDR3. Trimming removed 6 bases from V and 6 bases from J; junction bases left unmatched: 10. Germline V gene lookup returns CDR1 MNHNY and CDR2 SVGAGI (reference sequence).

This clonotype has just a few counts. This chain uses TRBV9 with TRBJ1-1; TRBD1 matches at 8 bases. The CDR3 runs 15 residues. V gave up 3 bases and J gave up 0 bases; unmatched junction bases: 4. CDR1 is SGDLS, CDR2 YYNGEE, per germline. The CDR3 coding sequence is TGTGCCAGCAGCGCGACAGGGGCCATGAACACTGAAGCTTTCTTT. Translation: CASSATGAMNTEAFF.

This chain connects TRBV5-1 to TRBJ2-1, with 11 positions matching TRBD2. V was pared by 3 bases and J by 4 bases, with 9 bases of the junction left unmatched. Per germline, CDR1 SGHRS and CDR2 YFSETQ. The CDR3 length is 17 residues. The CDR3 DNA is TGCGCCAGCAGCTCACCAACTAGCGGGGGCCTTTACAATGAGCAGTTCTTC. It yields the protein CASSSPTSGGLYNEQFF.

The V and J genes are TRBV24-1 and TRBJ1-6; possible D gene TRBD1, 5 bases. CDR1 is KGHDR, CDR2 SFDVKD, per germline. CDR3 length: 17 residues. The V end lost 4 bases, the J end lost 9 bases, and 21 bases lay between the germline ends. CDR3 nucleotide sequence: TGTGCCACCAGTGACCCGGGCAGGGTGTCATGTAGTTCACCCCTCCACTTT. It specifies CATSDPGRVSCSSPLHF.

This chain connects TRBV9 to TRBJ2-2; D unresolved. Germline V lookup: CDR1 SGDLS, CDR2 YYNGEE. This CDR3 spans 13 amino acids. The V gene lost 4 bases and the J gene lost 6 bases, with 10 bases spanning the gap. The CDR3 nucleotides read TGTGCCAGCAGCCCCAGAAGTCCCGGGGAGCTGTTTTTT. It specifies CASSPRSPGELFF.

This clonotype turned up a few times. The chain employs TRBV7-2 and TRBJ1-5, with TRBD1 identical over 9 bases. After removal of 5 bases from V and 1 base from J, the junction contained 3 bases not matched to a gene. Germline assignment: CDR1 SGHTA and CDR2 FQGNSA. CDR3 size: 15 residues. Here the CDR3 reads CASSIGTGSNQPQHF. CDR3 nucleotide sequence: TGTGCCAGCAGCATTGGGACAGGGAGCAATCAGCCCCAGCATTTT.

A few counts support this clonotype. The CDR3 sequence is CASSLVWGETQYF. The CDR3 bases are TGTGCCAGCAGTTTAGTCTGGGGGGAGACCCAGTACTTC. The chain has TRBV27 and TRBJ2-5, with D perhaps TRBD1 or TRBD2 (5 bases each). Trimming took off 2 bases at V and 5 bases at J, with 9 bases between the two ends. Per the germline V gene, CDR1 is MNHEY and CDR2 is SMNVEV (reference sequence). The CDR3 extends over 13 amino acids.

This clonotype occurred once. This CDR3 is CASSVTGDYGNYEQYF. CDR3 coding DNA: TGTGCCAGTAGTGTGACAGGGGACTACGGCAACTACGAGCAGTACTTC. This rearrangement joins TRBV19 to TRBJ2-7, with a weak D call TRBD1 (8 bases). Deletions cut 5 bases from V and 3 bases from J, with 20 bases between. Germline lookup yields CDR1 LNHDA and CDR2 SQIVND (reference sequence). CDR3 length equals 16 residues.